The T cell receptor (beta chain) under discussion was sequenced for a study of tumor-infiltrating lymphocytes in primary liver carcinoma. Study information: Sample yields of productive TCRbeta reads, ranging from roughly 3.65 to 7.5 million, were similar across tissue types.

CDR1 and CDR2 from the germline V gene are SGHAT and FQNNGV. The CDR3 length is 15 residues. V was shortened by 3 bases and J by 5 bases, with 16 bases between the two germline ends. Unsorted whole blood yielded blood RNA, and germline DNA was extracted as well. The patients, who had chronic HBV infection, were treatment-naive (untreated). A constant-region primer served to make TCR beta cDNA from about 0.45 ug total RNA. Slightly modified ARM-PCR served as the procedure for the TCR beta libraries. These libraries came from three rounds of nested multiplex PCR. The first two PCR rounds used TRBV1-TRBV30 forward primers with a C-beta reverse primer, roughly 10 cycles each. TCRdb processed the multiplex PCR reads anew with MiXCR; each CDR3 protein has one entry. The sample lists about 330,000 distinct CDR3 sequences; almost 65% were seen once.

The receptor comes from a man aged 35 to 55 with primary liver carcinoma and hepatitis B virus infection. The sample taken for sequencing was peripheral blood. The chain links TRBV11-2 to TRBJ2-5, with D hard to call. The CDR3 nucleotides read TGTGCCAGCAGCTTCTTAGCAGGAGTCCAGGAGACCCAGTACTTC. It is translated as CASSFLAGVQETQYF.